These 5 T cell receptor beta chains share one sample of origin, sequenced in a study of T cell responses to AZD1222 COVID-19 vaccine. Only in-frame clones appear in the TCRdb table, and some are missing; sequencing was by immunoSEQ multiplex PCR. The sample records 150,000 to 250,000 clones, about 94% being singletons. The source material was peripheral blood, sampled 28 days after the second AZD1222 dose. All receptors come from an adult who received the AZD1222 COVID-19 vaccine.

The rearrangement uses TRBV15 and TRBJ2-2; no reliable D call. V lost 2 bases, J lost 4 bases, and 5 bases lay in between. This CDR3 spans 13 amino acids. CDR1 LNHNV and CDR2 YYDKDF come from the germline V gene (reference sequence). CDR3 nucleotides: TGTGCCACCAGCAGAAAATCCACCGGGGAGCTGTTTTTT. This encodes CATSRKSTGELFF. Full variable domain (missing parts from reference TRBV15 and TRBJ2-2): DAMVIQNPRYQVTQFGKPVTLSCSQTLNHNVMYWYQQKSSQAPKLLFHYYDKDFNNEADTPDNFQSRRPNTSFCFLDIRSPGLGDTAMYLCATSRKSTGELFFGEGSRLTVL.

The chain recombines TRBV4-1 with TRBJ1-4; the D is unclear. There are 15 residues in the CDR3. Trimming pared 6 bases from V and 5 bases from J, leaving 16 bases between. Germline lookup yields CDR1 MGHRA and CDR2 YSYEKL. CDR3 in DNA: TGCGCCAGCAGGCTTCGGGCGGCCCGAAATGAAAAACTGTTTTTT. It translates to CASRLRAARNEKLFF.

The J gene is TRBJ2-3, the V gene TRBV4-3, with D possibly being TRBD2 (5 bases). The germline gives CDR1 LGHNA, CDR2 YSLEER. The V gene lost 3 bases and the J gene lost 1 base, with 8 bases spanning the gap. The CDR3 extends over 14 amino acids. The CDR3 is CASSHEAGTDTQYF. The CDR3 nucleotides read TGCGCCAGCAGCCACGAAGCGGGCACAGATACGCAGTATTTT.

The chain uses TRBV19 and TRBJ1-6; TRBD1 matches at 7 bases. The CDR3 length is 15 residues. CDR1 and CDR2 (germline): LNHDA, SQIVND (reference sequence). Trimming cost V 6 bases and J 6 bases; bases outside gene matches: 8. CDR3 sequence: CASRQDRALNSPLHF. CDR3 bases: TGTGCCAGTAGGCAAGACAGGGCCCTTAATTCACCCCTCCACTTT. Complete variable domain (other parts from reference TRBV19 and TRBJ1-6): DGGITQSPKYLFRKEGQNVTLSCEQNLNHDAMYWYRQDPGQGLRLIYYSQIVNDFQKGDIAEGYSVSREKKESFPLTVTSAQKNPTAFYLCASRQDRALNSPLHFGNGTRLTVT.

This clone was found a few times. The chain has TRBV3-1 (or the pseudogene TRBV3-2) and TRBJ1-6; no reliable D call. Trimming pared 0 bases from V and 12 bases from J, leaving 6 bases between. The CDR3 sequence is 12 residues long. Germline lookup yields CDR1 LGHDT and CDR2 YNNKEL (reference sequence). This CDR3 reads CASSQDKLPLHF. The CDR3 bases are TGTGCCAGCAGCCAAGACAAATTACCCCTCCACTTT.